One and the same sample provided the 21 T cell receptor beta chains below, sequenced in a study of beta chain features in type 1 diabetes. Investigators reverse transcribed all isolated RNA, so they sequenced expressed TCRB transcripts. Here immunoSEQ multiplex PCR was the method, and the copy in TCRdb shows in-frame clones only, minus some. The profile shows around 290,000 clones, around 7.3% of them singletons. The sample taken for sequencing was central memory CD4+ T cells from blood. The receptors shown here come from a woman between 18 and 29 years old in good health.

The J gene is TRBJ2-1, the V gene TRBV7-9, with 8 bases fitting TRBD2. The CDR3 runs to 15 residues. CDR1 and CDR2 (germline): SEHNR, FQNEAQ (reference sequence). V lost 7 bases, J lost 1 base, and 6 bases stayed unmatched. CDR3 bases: TGTGCCAGCATCAAAAGCGGGAGTTCCTACAATGAGCAGTTCTTC. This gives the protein CASIKSGSSYNEQFF.

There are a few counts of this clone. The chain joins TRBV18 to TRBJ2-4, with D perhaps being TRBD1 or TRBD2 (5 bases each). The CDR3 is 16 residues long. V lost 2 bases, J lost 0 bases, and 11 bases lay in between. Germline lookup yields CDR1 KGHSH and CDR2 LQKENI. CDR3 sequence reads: CASSPERGVAKNIQYF. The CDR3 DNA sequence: TGTGCCAGCTCACCAGAAAGAGGGGTAGCCAAAAACATTCAGTACTTC.

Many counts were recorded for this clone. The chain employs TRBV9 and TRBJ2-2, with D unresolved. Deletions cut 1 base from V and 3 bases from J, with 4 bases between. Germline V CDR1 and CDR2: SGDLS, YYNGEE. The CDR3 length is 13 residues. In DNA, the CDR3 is TGTGCCAGCAGCGTAACTCACACCGGGGAGCTGTTTTTT. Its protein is CASSVTHTGELFF.

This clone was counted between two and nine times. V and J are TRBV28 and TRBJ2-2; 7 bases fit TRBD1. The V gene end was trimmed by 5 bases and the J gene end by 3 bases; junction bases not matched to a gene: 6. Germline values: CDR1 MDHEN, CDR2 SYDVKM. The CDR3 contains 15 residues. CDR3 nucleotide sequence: TGTGCCAGCAGTCCCCCGGGACAGTACACCGGGGAGCTGTTTTTT. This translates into CASSPPGQYTGELFF.

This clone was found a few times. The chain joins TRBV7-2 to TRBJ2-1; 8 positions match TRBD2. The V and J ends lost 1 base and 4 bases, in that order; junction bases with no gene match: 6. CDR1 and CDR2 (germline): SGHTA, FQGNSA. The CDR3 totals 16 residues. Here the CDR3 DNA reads TGTGCCAGCAGCTTAGACGCTAGCGGGTTATACAATGAGCAGTTCTTC. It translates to CASSLDASGLYNEQFF.

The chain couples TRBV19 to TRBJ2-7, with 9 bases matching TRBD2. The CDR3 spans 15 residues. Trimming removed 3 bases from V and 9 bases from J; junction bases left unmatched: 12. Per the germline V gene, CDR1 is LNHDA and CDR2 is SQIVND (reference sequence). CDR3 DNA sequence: TGTGCCAGTAGTATCGACCCGGGACTAGCTGTAGCGCAGTACTTC. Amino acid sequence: CASSIDPGLAVAQYF.

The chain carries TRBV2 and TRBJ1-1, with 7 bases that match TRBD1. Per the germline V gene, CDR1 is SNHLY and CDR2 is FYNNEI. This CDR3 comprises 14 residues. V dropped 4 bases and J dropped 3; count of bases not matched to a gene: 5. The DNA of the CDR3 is TGTGCCAGCAGTGCGGCCAGGGGGGACACTGAAGCTTTCTTT. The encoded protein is CASSAARGDTEAFF.

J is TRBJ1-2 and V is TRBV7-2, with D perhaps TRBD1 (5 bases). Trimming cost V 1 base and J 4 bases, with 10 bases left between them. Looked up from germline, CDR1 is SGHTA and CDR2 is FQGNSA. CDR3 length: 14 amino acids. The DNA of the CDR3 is TGTGCCAGCAGCTTAGACTTCCAGGGCTATGGCTACACCTTC. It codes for CASSLDFQGYGYTF.

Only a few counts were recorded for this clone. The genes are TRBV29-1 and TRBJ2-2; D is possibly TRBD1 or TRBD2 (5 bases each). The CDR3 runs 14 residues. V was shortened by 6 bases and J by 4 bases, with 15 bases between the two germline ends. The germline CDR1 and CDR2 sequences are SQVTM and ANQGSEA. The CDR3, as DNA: TGCAGCGTGCGACGGGACGGAAGCACCGGGGAGCTGTTTTTT. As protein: CSVRRDGSTGELFF.

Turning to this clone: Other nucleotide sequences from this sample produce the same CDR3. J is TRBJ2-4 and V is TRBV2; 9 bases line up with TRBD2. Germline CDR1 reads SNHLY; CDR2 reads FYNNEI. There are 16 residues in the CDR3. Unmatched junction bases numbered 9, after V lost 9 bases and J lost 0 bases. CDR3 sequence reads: CASSQAGGTAKNIQYF. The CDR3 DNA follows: TGTGCCAGTAGCCAAGCGGGGGGCACAGCCAAAAACATTCAGTACTTC.

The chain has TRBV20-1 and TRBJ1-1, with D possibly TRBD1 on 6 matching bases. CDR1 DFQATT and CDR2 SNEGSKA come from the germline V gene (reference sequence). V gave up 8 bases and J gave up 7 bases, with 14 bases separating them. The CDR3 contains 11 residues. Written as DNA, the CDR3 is TGCAGTCTAAGGGGGGAGAATGAAGCTTTCTTT. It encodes CSLRGENEAFF.

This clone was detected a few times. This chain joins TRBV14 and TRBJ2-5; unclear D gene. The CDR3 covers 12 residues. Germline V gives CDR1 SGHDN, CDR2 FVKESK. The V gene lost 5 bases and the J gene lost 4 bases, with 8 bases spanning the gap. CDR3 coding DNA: TGTGCCAGCAGCTCCCGGCGAGAGACCCAGTACTTC. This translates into CASSSRRETQYF.

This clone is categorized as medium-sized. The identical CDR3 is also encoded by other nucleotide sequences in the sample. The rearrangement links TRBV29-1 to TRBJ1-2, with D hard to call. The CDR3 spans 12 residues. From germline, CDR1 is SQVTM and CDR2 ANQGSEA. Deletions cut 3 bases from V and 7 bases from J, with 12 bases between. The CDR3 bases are TGCAGCGTTGAGAAGGCCCCGGGTGGCTACACCTTC. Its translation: CSVEKAPGGYTF.

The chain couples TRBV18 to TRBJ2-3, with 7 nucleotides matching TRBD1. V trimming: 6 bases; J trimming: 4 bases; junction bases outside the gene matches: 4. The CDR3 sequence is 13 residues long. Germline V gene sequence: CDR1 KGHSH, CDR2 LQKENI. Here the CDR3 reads CASSTGQADTQYF. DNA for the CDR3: TGTGCCAGCTCCACCGGACAGGCAGATACGCAGTATTTT.

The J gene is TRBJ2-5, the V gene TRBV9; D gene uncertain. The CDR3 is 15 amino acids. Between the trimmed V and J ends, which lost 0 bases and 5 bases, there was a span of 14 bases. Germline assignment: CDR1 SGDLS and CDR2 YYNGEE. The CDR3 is CASSVASTLEETQYF. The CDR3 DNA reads TGTGCCAGCAGCGTAGCGTCGACCCTGGAGGAGACCCAGTACTTC.

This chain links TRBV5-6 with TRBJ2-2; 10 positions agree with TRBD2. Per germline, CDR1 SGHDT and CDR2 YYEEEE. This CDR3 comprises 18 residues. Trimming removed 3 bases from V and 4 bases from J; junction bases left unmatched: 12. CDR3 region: CASSWTGTSAGTTGELFF. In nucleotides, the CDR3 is TGTGCCAGCAGCTGGACCGGGACTAGCGCGGGGACCACCGGGGAGCTGTTTTTT.

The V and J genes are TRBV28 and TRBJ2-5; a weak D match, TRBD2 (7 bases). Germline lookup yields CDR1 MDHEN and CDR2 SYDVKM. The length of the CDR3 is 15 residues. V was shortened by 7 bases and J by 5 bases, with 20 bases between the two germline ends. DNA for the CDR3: TGTGCCAGCAAACGACCAGCGGGAAGGGGGGAGACCCAGTACTTC. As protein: CASKRPAGRGETQYF.

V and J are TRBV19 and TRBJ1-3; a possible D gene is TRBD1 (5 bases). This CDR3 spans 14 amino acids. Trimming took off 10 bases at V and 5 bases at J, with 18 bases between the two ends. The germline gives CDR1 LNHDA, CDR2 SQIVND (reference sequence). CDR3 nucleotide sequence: TGTGCCACCTCGGGGCAAGAGTTAAGAAACACCATATATTTT. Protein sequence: CATSGQELRNTIYF.

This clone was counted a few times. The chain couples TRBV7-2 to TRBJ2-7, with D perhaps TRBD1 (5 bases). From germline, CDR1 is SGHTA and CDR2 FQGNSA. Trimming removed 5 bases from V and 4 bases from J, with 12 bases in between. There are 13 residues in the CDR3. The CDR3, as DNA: TGTGCCAGCAGCCCCGACAGTTTTTACGAGCAGTACTTC. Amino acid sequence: CASSPDSFYEQYF.

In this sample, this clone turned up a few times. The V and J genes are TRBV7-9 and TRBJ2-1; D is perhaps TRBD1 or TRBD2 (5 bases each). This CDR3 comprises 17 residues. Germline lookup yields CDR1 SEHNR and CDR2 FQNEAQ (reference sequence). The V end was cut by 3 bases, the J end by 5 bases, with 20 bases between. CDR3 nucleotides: TGTGCCAGCAGCTTCCTCCAACTAGGGGTTACAAACAATGAGCAGTTCTTC. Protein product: CASSFLQLGVTNNEQFF.

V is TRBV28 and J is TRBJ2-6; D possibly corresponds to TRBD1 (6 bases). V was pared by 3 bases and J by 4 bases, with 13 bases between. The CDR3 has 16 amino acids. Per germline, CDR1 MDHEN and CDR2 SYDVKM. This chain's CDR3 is CASSFHRAAGANVLTF. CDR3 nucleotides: TGTGCCAGCAGTTTCCACAGGGCTGCCGGGGCCAACGTCCTGACTTTC.